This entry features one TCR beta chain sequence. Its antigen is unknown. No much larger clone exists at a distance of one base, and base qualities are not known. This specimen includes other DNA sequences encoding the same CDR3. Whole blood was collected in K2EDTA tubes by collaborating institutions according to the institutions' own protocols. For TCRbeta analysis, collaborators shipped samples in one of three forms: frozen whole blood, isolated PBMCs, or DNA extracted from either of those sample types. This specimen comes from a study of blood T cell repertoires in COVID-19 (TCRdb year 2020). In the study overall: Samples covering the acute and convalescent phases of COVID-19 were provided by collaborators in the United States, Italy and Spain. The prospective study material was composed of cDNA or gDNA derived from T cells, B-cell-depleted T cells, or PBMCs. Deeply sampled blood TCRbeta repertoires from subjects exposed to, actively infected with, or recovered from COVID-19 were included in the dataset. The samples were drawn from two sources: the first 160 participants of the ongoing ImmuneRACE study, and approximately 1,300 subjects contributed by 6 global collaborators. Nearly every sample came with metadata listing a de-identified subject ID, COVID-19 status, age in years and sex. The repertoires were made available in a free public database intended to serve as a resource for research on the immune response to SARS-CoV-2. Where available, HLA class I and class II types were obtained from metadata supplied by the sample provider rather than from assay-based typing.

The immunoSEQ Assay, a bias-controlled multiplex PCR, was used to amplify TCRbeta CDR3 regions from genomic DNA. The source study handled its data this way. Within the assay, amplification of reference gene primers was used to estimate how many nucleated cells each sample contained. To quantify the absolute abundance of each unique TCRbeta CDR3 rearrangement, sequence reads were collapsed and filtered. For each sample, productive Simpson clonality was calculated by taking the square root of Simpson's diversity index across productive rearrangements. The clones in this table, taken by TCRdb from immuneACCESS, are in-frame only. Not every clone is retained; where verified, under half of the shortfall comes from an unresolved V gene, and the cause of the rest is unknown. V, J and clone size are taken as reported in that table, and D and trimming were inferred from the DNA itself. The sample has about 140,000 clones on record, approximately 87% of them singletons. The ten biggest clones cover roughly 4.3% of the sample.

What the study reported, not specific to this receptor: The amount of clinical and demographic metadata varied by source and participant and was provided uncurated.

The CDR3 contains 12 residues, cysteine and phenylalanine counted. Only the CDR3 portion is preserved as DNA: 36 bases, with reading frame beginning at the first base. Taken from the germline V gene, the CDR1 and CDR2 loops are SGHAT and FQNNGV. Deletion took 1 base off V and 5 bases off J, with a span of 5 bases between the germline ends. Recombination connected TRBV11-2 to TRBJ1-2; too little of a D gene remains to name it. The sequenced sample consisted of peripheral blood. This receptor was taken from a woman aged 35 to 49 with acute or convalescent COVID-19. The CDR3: CASSLGQYGYTF. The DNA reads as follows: TGTGCCAGCAGCTTAGGTCAATATGGCTACACCTTC.